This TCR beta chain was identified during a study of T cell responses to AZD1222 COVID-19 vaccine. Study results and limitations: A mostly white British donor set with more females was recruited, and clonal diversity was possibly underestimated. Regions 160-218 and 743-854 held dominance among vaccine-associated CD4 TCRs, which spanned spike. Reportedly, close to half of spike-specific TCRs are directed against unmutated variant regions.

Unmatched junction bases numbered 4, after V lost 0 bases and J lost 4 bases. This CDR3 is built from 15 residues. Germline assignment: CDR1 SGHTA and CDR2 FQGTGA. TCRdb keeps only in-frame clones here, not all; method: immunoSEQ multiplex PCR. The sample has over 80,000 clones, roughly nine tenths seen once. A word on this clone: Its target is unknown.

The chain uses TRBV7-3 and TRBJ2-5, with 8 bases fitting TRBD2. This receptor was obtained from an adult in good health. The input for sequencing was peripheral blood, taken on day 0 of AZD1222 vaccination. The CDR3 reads CASSLTSGIGETQYF. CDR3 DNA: TGTGCCAGCAGCTTAACTAGCGGGATAGGAGAGACCCAGTACTTC.